These T cell receptor beta chains were read from a single sample in a study of cytomegalovirus exposure and HLA in healthy donors. The data were produced by immunoSEQ multiplex PCR, yet TCRdb's version contains in-frame clones alone and is incomplete. The sample records approximately 91,000 clones, 86% being singletons. The sample comprised PBMCs. The source is a man aged 30 to 39 in good health and CMV-seropositive. The CDR3 runs from the conserved cysteine through the conserved F or W. A D gene is named only where the DNA matches it firmly. For some rows the clone size is stated as once, few or many, or as a class when expanded; others skip it.

TRBJ1-1	NA	TRBV6-5	TRBD1	CASSPPTGRRAFF	TGTGCCAGCAGTCCCCCGACAGGGCGGAGAGCTTTCTTT
TRBJ2-5	NA	TRBV27	NA	CASSLKGDQGTQYF	TGTGCCAGCAGTTTGAAGGGGGACCAAGGGACCCAGTACTTC
TRBJ1-2	NA	TRBV28	NA	CASSLHRRNGYTF	TGTGCCAGCAGTTTACACAGAAGAAATGGCTACACCTTC
TRBJ2-1	NA	TRBV4-2	TRBD1	CASSQDLFGTVQFF	TGTGCCAGCAGCCAAGATCTCTTCGGGACAGTACAGTTCTTC
TRBJ1-2	once	TRBV28	NA	CASSLISRGSYGYTF	TGTGCCAGCAGCTTAATATCCAGGGGTAGCTATGGCTACACCTTC
TRBJ2-3	NA	TRBV6-4	TRBD1	CASSVGQGAVDTQYF	TGTGCCAGCAGTGTCGGACAGGGGGCAGTTGATACGCAGTATTTT
TRBJ2-1	NA	TRBV5-1	TRBD1	CASKGQGGYNEQFF	TGCGCCAGCAAGGGACAGGGGGGCTACAATGAGCAGTTCTTC
TRBJ2-4	NA	TRBV6-1	TRBD2	CASSEGRLAGVPAKNIQYF	TGTGCCAGCAGTGAAGGGAGGCTAGCGGGAGTCCCAGCCAAAAACATTCAGTACTTC
TRBJ2-7	NA	TRBV16	TRBD2	CASSPGLAGPYEQYF	TGTGCCAGCAGCCCGGGACTAGCGGGACCCTACGAGCAGTACTTC
TRBJ2-2	NA	TRBV12-2	NA	CASRLDPGFGQGANTGELFF	NA
TRBJ1-5	NA	TRBV6-5	TRBD1	CASSPSQGPYQPQHF	TGTGCCAGCAGTCCCTCACAGGGGCCTTATCAGCCCCAGCATTTT
TRBJ2-7	once	TRBV6-5	NA	CASSYSRLVPSYEQYF	TGTGCCAGCAGTTACTCCCGGCTAGTCCCGAGCTACGAGCAGTACTTC
TRBJ2-2	NA	TRBV30	TRBD2	CAWSVRGRAITGELFF	TGTGCCTGGAGTGTACGGGGGAGGGCCATAACCGGGGAGCTGTTTTTT
TRBJ1-3	NA	TRBV28	NA	CASSLRGVDTIYF	TGTGCCAGCAGTTTACGGGGGGTGGACACCATATATTTT
TRBJ2-7	NA	TRBV28	TRBD2	CASSRRGGQPGRYEQYF	TGTGCCAGCAGCCGCCGGGGGGGCCAGCCAGGTCGCTACGAGCAGTACTTC
TRBJ1-3	once	TRBV28	NA	CASRKQGMENTIYF	TGTGCCAGCAGAAAGCAGGGTATGGAAAACACCATATATTTT
TRBJ2-6	NA	TRBV5-1	TRBD1	CASSSSGTGSSGANVLTF	TGCGCCAGCAGCTCCTCCGGGACAGGGAGCTCTGGGGCCAACGTCCTGACTTTC
TRBJ1-5	few	TRBV18	TRBD1	CASSPIGDRSNQPQHF	TGTGCCAGCTCACCCATAGGGGACAGAAGCAATCAGCCCCAGCATTTT
TRBJ1-5	NA	TRBV19	TRBD1	CASNPATGEQPQHF	TGTGCCAGTAACCCTGCAACAGGGGAACAGCCCCAGCATTTT
TRBJ2-7	NA	TRBV19	TRBD1	CASSFGTGDSEQYF	TGTGCCAGTAGTTTCGGGACAGGCGACTCCGAGCAGTACTTC
TRBJ2-5	once	TRBV7-9	NA	CASSLGGERETQYF	TGTGCCAGCAGCTTGGGGGGAGAGCGGGAGACCCAGTACTTC
TRBJ2-7	NA	TRBV5-1	NA	CASSFGAVGGSYEQYF	TGCGCCAGCAGCTTTGGGGCGGTGGGGGGATCCTACGAGCAGTACTTC
TRBJ1-4	NA	TRBV6-5	NA	CASSYSTPGEKLFF	TGTGCCAGCAGTTACTCGACGCCGGGGGAAAAACTGTTTTTT
TRBJ2-7	NA	TRBV27	NA	CASSNTGPYEQYF	TGTGCCAGCAGTAACACAGGGCCCTACGAGCAGTACTTC
TRBJ2-7	NA	TRBV7-9	TRBD1	CASSPGQITYEQYF	TGTGCCAGCAGCCCGGGACAGATAACCTACGAGCAGTACTTC
TRBJ2-7	few	TRBV5-1	NA	CASSLQVPYEQYF	TGCGCCAGCAGCTTGCAGGTTCCCTACGAGCAGTACTTC
TRBJ1-5	NA	TRBV28	NA	CASSRAGEGGQPQHF	TGTGCCAGCAGTCGGGCAGGGGAAGGGGGTCAGCCCCAGCATTTT
TRBJ2-7	NA	TRBV13	NA	CASSPPRLVYEQYF	TGTGCCAGCAGCCCCCCCAGACTAGTCTACGAGCAGTACTTC
TRBJ2-7	NA	TRBV4-1	TRBD2	CASSPLFRAGGPYEQYF	TGCGCCAGCAGCCCCTTGTTTAGGGCGGGAGGTCCCTACGAGCAGTACTTC
TRBJ2-1	NA	TRBV7-9	TRBD2	CASSNLAGRLNEQFF	TGTGCCAGCAGCAACCTAGCGGGACGGCTCAATGAGCAGTTCTTC
TRBJ1-4	NA	TRBV27	NA	CASSLFVGTNEKLFF	TGTGCCAGCAGTTTATTTGTGGGCACTAATGAAAAACTGTTTTTT
TRBJ2-3	NA	TRBV5-1	NA	CASKREVEATDTQYF	TGCGCCAGCAAGCGAGAAGTGGAAGCCACAGATACGCAGTATTTT
TRBJ2-1	NA	TRBV4-2	TRBD2	CASSPTSGRATGEQFF	TGTGCCAGCAGCCCGACTAGCGGGAGGGCCACGGGTGAGCAGTTCTTC
TRBJ1-1	NA	TRBV2	TRBD1	CASWGQGDPEAFF	TGTGCCAGCTGGGGACAGGGGGACCCTGAAGCTTTCTTT
TRBJ2-3	NA	TRBV2	TRBD2	CASKFGAGVRDTQYF	TGTGCCAGCAAGTTTGGGGCGGGGGTGAGGGATACGCAGTATTTT
TRBJ2-7	NA	TRBV2	TRBD2	CASRRSDGRSSYEQYF	TGTGCCAGCAGACGCTCGGACGGGAGGAGCTCCTACGAGCAGTACTTC
TRBJ2-7	NA	TRBV27	NA	CASRDWTYEQYF	TGTGCCAGCAGGGACTGGACCTACGAGCAGTACTTC
TRBJ2-3	NA	TRBV5-6	NA	CASTLVGAGRSTDTQYF	TGTGCCAGCACCCTGGTTGGGGCAGGCCGAAGCACAGATACGCAGTATTTT
TRBJ1-4	NA	TRBV11-2	TRBD1	CASSSPSGGREKLFF	TGTGCCAGCAGCTCCCCCTCAGGGGGCAGGGAAAAACTGTTTTTT
TRBJ2-7	NA	TRBV15	NA	CATRMPGYEQYF	TGTGCCACCAGGATGCCAGGCTACGAGCAGTACTTC
TRBJ2-1	NA	TRBV27	NA	CASSSPTRRGEQFF	TGTGCCAGCAGTAGCCCGACTAGGAGGGGTGAGCAGTTCTTC
TRBJ2-7	NA	TRBV7-9	TRBD1	CASSGRDRGPGEQYF	TGTGCCAGCAGCGGACGGGACAGGGGGCCGGGAGAGCAGTACTTC
TRBJ2-2	NA	TRBV11-3	TRBD2	CASSPSGTNTGELFF	TGTGCCAGCAGCCCTAGCGGGACTAACACCGGGGAGCTGTTTTTT
TRBJ2-3	NA	TRBV5-4	TRBD2	CASSPGTSSADTQYF	TGTGCCAGCAGCCCGGGGACTAGCTCTGCGGATACGCAGTATTTT
TRBJ1-1	few	TRBV30	NA	CAWSVGGDTEAFF	TGTGCCTGGAGTGTAGGGGGGGACACTGAAGCTTTCTTT
TRBJ1-5	NA	TRBV28	TRBD1	CASSWDSEQHF	TGTGCCAGCAGTTGGGACAGCGAACAGCATTTT
TRBJ1-2	NA	TRBV30	TRBD1	CAWSVMEGAYGYTF	TGTGCCTGGAGTGTAATGGAGGGGGCCTATGGCTACACCTTC
TRBJ1-1	NA	TRBV29-1	TRBD1	CSVVGTGGTEAFF	TGCAGCGTTGTAGGGACAGGGGGTACTGAAGCTTTCTTT
TRBJ1-2	NA	TRBV5-4	TRBD1	CASSMDRGYGYTF	TGTGCCAGCAGCATGGACAGGGGCTATGGCTACACCTTC
TRBJ2-1	NA	TRBV28	TRBD2	CASSLVRGRAYNEQFF	TGTGCCAGCAGTTTAGTGCGCGGGAGGGCCTACAATGAGCAGTTCTTC
TRBJ2-7	few	TRBV20-1	TRBD2	CSASGDYEQYF	TGCAGTGCCAGCGGGGACTACGAGCAGTACTTC
TRBJ2-7	NA	TRBV10-1	TRBD2	CASSESASGSYEQYF	TGCGCCAGCAGTGAGTCGGCTAGCGGGAGCTACGAGCAGTACTTC
TRBJ2-2	NA	TRBV2	NA	CASSERNTGELFF	TGTGCCAGCAGTGAACGTAACACCGGGGAGCTGTTTTTT
TRBJ2-7	NA	TRBV7-2	TRBD2	CASSVGGGRGYYEQYF	TGTGCCAGCAGCGTCGGCGGGGGGCGCGGGTACTACGAGCAGTACTTC
TRBJ2-1	once	TRBV7-9	TRBD1	CASSSQGDEQFF	TGTGCCAGCAGCTCTCAGGGGGATGAGCAGTTCTTC
TRBJ2-7	NA	TRBV14	TRBD1	CASSPLGTADEQYF	TGTGCCAGCAGCCCTTTGGGGACAGCCGACGAGCAGTACTTC
TRBJ1-4	NA	TRBV20-1	NA	CSASGLEKLFF	TGCAGTGCTAGCGGACTTGAAAAACTGTTTTTT
TRBJ1-1	NA	TRBV6-5	NA	CASSPGGLTEAFF	TGTGCCAGCAGTCCAGGAGGGTTAACTGAAGCTTTCTTT
TRBJ2-4	NA	TRBV15	TRBD2	CATSTSGEGNIQYF	TGTGCCACCAGCACTAGCGGGGAGGGAAACATTCAGTACTTC
TRBJ2-7	NA	TRBV28	TRBD1	CASSLPTGYEQYF	TGTGCCAGCAGTTTACCGACAGGGTACGAGCAGTACTTC